Below, 15 T cell receptor beta chains from the same sample are listed, as sequenced in a study of blood T cell repertoires in COVID-19. Here immunoSEQ multiplex PCR was the method, and the copy in TCRdb shows in-frame clones only, minus some. Of 150,000 to 200,000 clones listed, roughly 84% are singletons. The sequencing sample was made of peripheral blood. The receptor set was obtained from a human donor in a cohort sampled during active COVID-19.

The chain uses TRBV27 and TRBJ2-5; TRBD2 matches at 15 bases. This CDR3 is built from 18 residues. From germline, CDR1 is MNHEY and CDR2 SMNVEV (reference sequence). V shed 5 bases, J shed 3 bases, and the junction held 10 bases outside the gene matches. Written as DNA, the CDR3 is TGTGCCAGCAGTGGTTGGACTAGCGGGAGGGCTGGGGAAGAGACCCAGTACTTC. Translation gives CASSGWTSGRAGEETQYF.

The chain combines TRBV24-1 with TRBJ1-5, with a weak D call TRBD1 (6 bases). Germline loops: CDR1 KGHDR, CDR2 SFDVKD. V was shortened by 5 bases and J by 6 bases, with 13 bases between the two germline ends. The CDR3 sequence is 14 residues long. The CDR3 here is CATSVGGEGQPQHF. As DNA, the CDR3 is TGTGCCACCAGTGTTGGGGGCGAGGGTCAGCCCCAGCATTTT.

This clone was recorded once. This chain connects TRBV2 to TRBJ1-3; D unclear. Trimming pared 3 bases from V and 2 bases from J, leaving 11 bases between. The CDR3 totals 15 residues. Per germline, CDR1 SNHLY and CDR2 FYNNEI. The CDR3 sequence: CASSENRVAGNTIYF. DNA for the CDR3: TGTGCCAGCAGTGAGAATCGGGTCGCTGGAAACACCATATATTTT.

V usage is TRBV21-1 and J usage is TRBJ2-7; the table gives TRBD2 as D, unverified against the DNA. TRBV21-1 is deemed a pseudogene. CDR3 size: 14 residues. The CDR3 sequence is CASSKGLIPYEQYF. CDR3 coding DNA: TGTGCCAGCAGCAAAGGACTGATACCCTACGAGCAGTACTTC.

This clone appeared a single time. The chain couples TRBV7-3 to TRBJ1-2, with D uncertain. The CDR3 is 13 amino acids. The germline CDR1 and CDR2 sequences are SGHTA and FQGTGA. V dropped 3 bases and J dropped 8 bases, with 13 bases sitting between them. CDR3 nucleotides: TGTGCCAGCAGCTTCGACCTTACGGGGGGCTACACCTTC. Translating gives CASSFDLTGGYTF.

This chain connects TRBV7-2 to TRBJ2-7, with D hard to call. Per the germline V gene, CDR1 is SGHTA and CDR2 is FQGNSA. Trimming took 3 bases from V and 7 from J, leaving 10 bases between them. This CDR3 has 12 residues. This CDR3 reads CASSFLPWEQYF. Here the CDR3 DNA reads TGTGCCAGCAGCTTCCTACCTTGGGAGCAGTACTTC.

The CDR3 here is CASSSTLNTIYF. DNA of the CDR3: TGTGCCAGCTCCTCGACATTAAACACCATATATTTT. This chain joins TRBV28 and TRBJ1-3; D uncertain. Germline-derived CDR1 and CDR2 are MDHEN and SYDVKM. V lost 8 bases, J lost 6 bases, and 11 bases lay in between. The CDR3 runs to 12 residues.

J is TRBJ2-3 and V is TRBV19; 12 nucleotides line up with TRBD2. J lost 4 bases, V lost 4 bases, and 0 bases had no gene match. The CDR3 contains 14 residues. Germline-derived CDR1 and CDR2 are LNHDA and SQIVND (reference sequence). Here the CDR3 reads CASSTSGGADTQYF. CDR3 coding DNA: TGTGCCAGTAGTACTAGCGGGGGGGCAGATACGCAGTATTTT.

The rearrangement uses TRBV12-5 and TRBJ2-7; D unresolved. V was shortened by 5 bases and J by 4 bases, with 12 bases between the two germline ends. Germline V gives CDR1 LGHNT, CDR2 FRNRAP. This CDR3 is 13 amino acids long. CDR3 bases: TGTGCTAGTGGTCTACAAGACGGGTACGAGCAGTACTTC. Its protein product is CASGLQDGYEQYF.

The chain has TRBV7-2 and TRBJ1-1, with 7 bases identical to TRBD1. The germline gives CDR1 SGHTA, CDR2 FQGNSA. The junction had 3 bases not matched to a gene; V was cut back by 1 base and J by 1 base. The CDR3 covers 15 residues. CDR3 sequence reads: CASSLEGTANTEAFF. The DNA for the CDR3 is TGTGCCAGCAGCTTAGAAGGGACAGCGAACACTGAAGCTTTCTTT.

This clone was counted once. The chain joins TRBV18 to TRBJ1-2; D is unresolved. The V gene lost 3 bases and the J gene lost 4 bases, with 9 bases spanning the gap. The germline gives CDR1 KGHSH, CDR2 LQKENI. The CDR3 is 13 amino acids. The CDR3 DNA sequence: TGTGCCAGCTCACCGAGAGGAAGCTATGGCTACACCTTC. This codes for CASSPRGSYGYTF.

The chain links TRBV7-8 to TRBJ1-1; D possibly corresponds to TRBD1 (5 bases). Germline V gene lookup returns CDR1 SGHVS and CDR2 FQNEAQ. CDR3 length: 18 amino acids. Trimming took 3 bases from V and 1 from J, leaving 21 bases between them. The CDR3, as DNA: TGTGCCAGCAGCTTGAGAGACAGTGTGGGGAAGCCGAACACTGAAGCTTTCTTT. Translation: CASSLRDSVGKPNTEAFF.

This rearrangement joins TRBV11-2 to TRBJ2-3; perhaps TRBD2 as D (7 bases). Trimming removed 2 bases from V and 2 bases from J, with 20 bases in between. Germline CDR1 SGHAT, CDR2 FQNNGV. This CDR3 contains 18 residues. The CDR3 loop reads CASSLFAGGGAITDTQYF. CDR3 nucleotides: TGTGCCAGCAGCTTATTCGCTGGTGGGGGGGCAATCACAGATACGCAGTATTTT.

In nucleotides, the CDR3 is TGTGCCAGCTCACCAATACGGGTCCAAAACACTGAAGCTTTCTTT. This gives the protein CASSPIRVQNTEAFF. The chain employs TRBV18 and TRBJ1-1; D uncertain. Trimming pared 2 bases from V and 2 bases from J, leaving 12 bases between. Germline CDR1 is KGHSH and CDR2 is LQKENI. The CDR3 covers 15 residues.

The chain links TRBV4-2 to TRBJ1-3; 8 bases map to TRBD1. Trimming took 1 base from V and 1 from J; bases not matched to a gene: 9. The germline V gene has CDR1 LGHNA and CDR2 YNFKEQ. The CDR3 has 18 residues. CDR3 nucleotides: TGTGCCAGCAGCCAAGTCTCCCAGGGGGCCCGTTCTGGAAACACCATATATTTT. Translating it yields CASSQVSQGARSGNTIYF.